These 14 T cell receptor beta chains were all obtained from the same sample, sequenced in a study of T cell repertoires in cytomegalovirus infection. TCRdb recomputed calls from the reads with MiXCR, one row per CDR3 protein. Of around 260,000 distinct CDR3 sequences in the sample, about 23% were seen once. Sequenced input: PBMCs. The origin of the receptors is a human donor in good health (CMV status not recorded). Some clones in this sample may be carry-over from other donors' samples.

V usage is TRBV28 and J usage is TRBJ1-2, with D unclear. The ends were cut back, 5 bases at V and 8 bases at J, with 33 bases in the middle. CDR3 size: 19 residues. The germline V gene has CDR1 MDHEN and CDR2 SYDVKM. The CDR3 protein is CASSDTRADRGLNPLGYTF. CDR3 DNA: TGTGCCAGCAGTGACACCCGGGCCGACCGCGGCCTCAACCCCCTGGGCTACACCTTC.

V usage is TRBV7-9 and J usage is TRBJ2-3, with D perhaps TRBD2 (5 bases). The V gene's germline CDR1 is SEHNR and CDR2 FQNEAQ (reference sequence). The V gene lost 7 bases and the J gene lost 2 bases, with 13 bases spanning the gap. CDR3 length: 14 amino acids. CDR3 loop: CASTLGVPTDTQYF. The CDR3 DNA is TGTGCCAGCACCCTCGGGGTTCCCACAGATACGCAGTATTTT.

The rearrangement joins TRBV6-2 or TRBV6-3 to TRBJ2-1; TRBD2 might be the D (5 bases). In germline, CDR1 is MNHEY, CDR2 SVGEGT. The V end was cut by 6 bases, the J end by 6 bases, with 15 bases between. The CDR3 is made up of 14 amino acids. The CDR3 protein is CASRDFAIRNEQFF. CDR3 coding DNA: TGTGCCAGCAGGGACTTCGCCATTCGCAATGAGCAGTTCTTC.

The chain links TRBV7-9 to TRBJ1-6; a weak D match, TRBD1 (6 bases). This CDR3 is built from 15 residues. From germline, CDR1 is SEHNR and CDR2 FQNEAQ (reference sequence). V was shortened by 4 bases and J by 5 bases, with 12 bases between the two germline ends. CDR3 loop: CASSSMGGNNSPLHF. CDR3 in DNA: TGTGCCAGCAGCTCCATGGGGGGCAATAATTCACCCCTCCACTTT. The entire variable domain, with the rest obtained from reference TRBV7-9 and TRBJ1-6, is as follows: DTGVSQNPRHKITKRGQNVTFRCDPISEHNRLYWYRQTLGQGPEFLTYFQNEAQLEKSRLLSDRFSAERPKGSFSTLEIQRTEQGDSAMYLCASSSMGGNNSPLHFGNGTRLTVT.

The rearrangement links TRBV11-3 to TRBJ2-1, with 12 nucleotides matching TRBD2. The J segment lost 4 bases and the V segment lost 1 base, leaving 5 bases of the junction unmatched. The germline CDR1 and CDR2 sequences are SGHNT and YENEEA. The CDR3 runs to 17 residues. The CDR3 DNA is TGTGCCAGCAGCTTAGTCTCAACTAGCGGGAGGTACAATGAGCAGTTCTTC. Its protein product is CASSLVSTSGRYNEQFF.

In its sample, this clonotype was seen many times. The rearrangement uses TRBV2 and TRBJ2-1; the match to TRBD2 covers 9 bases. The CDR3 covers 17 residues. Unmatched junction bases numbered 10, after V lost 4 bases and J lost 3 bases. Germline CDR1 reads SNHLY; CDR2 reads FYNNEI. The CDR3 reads CASSGTPGTSNYNEQFF. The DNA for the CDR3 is TGTGCCAGCAGTGGTACCCCCGGGACTAGCAACTACAATGAGCAGTTCTTC.

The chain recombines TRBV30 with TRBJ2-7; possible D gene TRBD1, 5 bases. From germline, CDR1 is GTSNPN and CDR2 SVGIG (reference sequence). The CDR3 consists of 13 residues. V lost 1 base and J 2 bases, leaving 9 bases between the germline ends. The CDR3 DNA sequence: TGTGCCTGGAGTGGCGCAGGGCCCTACGAGCAGTACTTC. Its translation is CAWSGAGPYEQYF.

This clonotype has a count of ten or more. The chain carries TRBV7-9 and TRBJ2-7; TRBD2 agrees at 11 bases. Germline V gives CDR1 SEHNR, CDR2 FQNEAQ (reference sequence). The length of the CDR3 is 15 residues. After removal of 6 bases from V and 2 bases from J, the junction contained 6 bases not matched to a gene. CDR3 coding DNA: TGTGCCAGCAGACAAGGGACTAGCGGCCCCTACGAGCAGTACTTC. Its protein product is CASRQGTSGPYEQYF.

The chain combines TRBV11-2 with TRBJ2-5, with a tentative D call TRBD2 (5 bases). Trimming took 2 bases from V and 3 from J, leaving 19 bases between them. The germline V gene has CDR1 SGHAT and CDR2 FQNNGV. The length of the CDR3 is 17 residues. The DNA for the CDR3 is TGTGCCAGCAGCTTAAACGGGCGGGCCGGTGGAAAAGAGACCCAGTACTTC. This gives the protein CASSLNGRAGGKETQYF.

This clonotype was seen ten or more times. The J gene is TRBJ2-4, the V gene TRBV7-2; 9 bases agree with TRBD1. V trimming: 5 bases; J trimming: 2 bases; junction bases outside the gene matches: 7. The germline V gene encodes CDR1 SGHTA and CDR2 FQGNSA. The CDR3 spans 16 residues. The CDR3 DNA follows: TGTGCCAGCAGCCTGACAGGGGGGGTGACCAAAAACATTCAGTACTTC. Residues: CASSLTGGVTKNIQYF.

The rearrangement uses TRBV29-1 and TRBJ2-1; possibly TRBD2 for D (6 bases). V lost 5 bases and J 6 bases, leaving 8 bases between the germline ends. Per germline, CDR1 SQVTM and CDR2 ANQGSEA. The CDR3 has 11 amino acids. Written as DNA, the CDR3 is TGCAGCGTTTCCGGGGGCAATGAGCAGTTCTTC. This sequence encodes CSVSGGNEQFF.

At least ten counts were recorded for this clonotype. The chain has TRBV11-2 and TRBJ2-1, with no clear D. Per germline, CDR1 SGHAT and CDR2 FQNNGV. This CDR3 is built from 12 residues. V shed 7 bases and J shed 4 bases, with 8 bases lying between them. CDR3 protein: CASTYIYNEQFF. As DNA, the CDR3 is TGTGCCAGCACCTACATATACAATGAGCAGTTCTTC. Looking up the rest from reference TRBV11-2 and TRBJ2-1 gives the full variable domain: EAGVAQSPRYKIIEKRQSVAFWCNPISGHATLYWYQQILGQGPKLLIQFQNNGVVDDSQLPKDRFSAERLKGVDSTLKIQPAKLEDSAVYLCASTYIYNEQFFGPGTRLTVL.

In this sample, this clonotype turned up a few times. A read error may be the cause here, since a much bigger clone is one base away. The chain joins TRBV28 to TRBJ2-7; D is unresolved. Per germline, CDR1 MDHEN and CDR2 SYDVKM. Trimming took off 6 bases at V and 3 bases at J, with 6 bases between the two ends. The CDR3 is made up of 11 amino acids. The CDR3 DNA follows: TGTGCCAGCAGGCCTTTCTACGAGCAGTACTTC. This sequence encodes CASRPFYEQYF.

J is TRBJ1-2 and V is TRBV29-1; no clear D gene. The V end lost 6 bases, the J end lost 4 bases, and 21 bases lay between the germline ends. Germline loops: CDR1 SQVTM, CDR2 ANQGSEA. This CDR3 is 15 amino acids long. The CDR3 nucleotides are TGCAGCGTAGTTTTTCGGGATCACCAACCCTATGGCTACACCTTC. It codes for CSVVFRDHQPYGYTF.